This T cell receptor (beta chain) was found in a study of T-cell memory formation after mild COVID-19. Sample barcodes and UMIs were carried by the TCR alpha and TCR beta cDNA libraries that 5'RACE generated with constant-segment primers. Via MiXCR, TCRdb re-called the 5' RACE reads, giving one row per CDR3 protein. Of about 620,000 distinct CDR3 sequences in the sample, about a sixth are singletons; the top ten hold around 12%. Regarding this clonotype: Its target is not known.

Study results and limitations: Some SARS-CoV-2-responding clones were already detected in memory before infection.

The CDR3 has 15 residues. Germline V gene lookup returns CDR1 GTSNPN and CDR2 SVGIG (reference sequence). Trimming at V came to 8 bases and at J to 1 base, leaving 11 bases not matched to a gene. Sequencing used PBMCs or a T cell subset sorted from them (not recorded which). The chain links TRBV30 to TRBJ2-5, with TRBD2 identical over 9 bases. The clonotype originates from an adult woman who had mild COVID-19 (a few samples of this study predate the infection). Cell type and time point are not known. The CDR3 region has the DNA TGTGCCCGATCGAATGTAGCGGGGGTCCAAGAGACCCAGTACTTC. Translating it yields CARSNVAGVQETQYF. The whole variable domain, filled in from reference TRBV30 and TRBJ2-5, reads SQTIHQWPATLVQPVGSPLSLECTVEGTSNPNLYWYRQAAGRGLQLLFYSVGIGQISSEVPQNLSASRPQDRQFILSSKKLLLSDSGFYLCARSNVAGVQETQYFGPGTRLLVL.